The subject of this entry is one T cell receptor (beta chain). The sample belongs to a study of immune characterization of retroperitoneal liposarcoma. TCRdb re-derived calls from the PCR reads in MiXCR, one entry per CDR3 protein. The sample holds some 4,000 distinct CDR3 sequences, roughly 29% seen once. This CDR3 has 16 residues. From germline, CDR1 is SGHVS and CDR2 FQNEAQ. V was clipped by 0 bases and J by 5 bases; unmatched bases: 4. The sequencing input was blood. This TCR came from a female donor with retroperitoneal liposarcoma. The rearrangement links TRBV7-8 to TRBJ2-1, with 10 bases identical to TRBD1. CDR3 DNA sequence: TGTGCCAGCAGCTTAGCGGGGACAGGGGTACACAATGAGCAGTTCTTC. It yields the protein CASSLAGTGVHNEQFF.